These 19 T cell receptor beta chains share one sample of origin, sequenced in a study of blood T cell repertoires in COVID-19. Sequencing was performed with immunoSEQ multiplex PCR; in TCRdb, only in-frame clones are kept and a portion is missing. The sample gives over 120,000 clones, 88% of which show up once; roughly 1.9% is in the top ten. The sequencing input was peripheral blood. The receptors shown here come from a man aged 65-85 years with acute or convalescent COVID-19.

This clone appeared once. This chain connects TRBV5-5 to TRBJ1-2, with D hard to call. The V and J ends lost 5 bases and 5 bases respectively, with 10 bases between them. The CDR3 sequence is 12 residues long. From germline, CDR1 is SGHKS and CDR2 YYEKEE (reference sequence). CDR3 sequence: CASSFDTYGYTF. CDR3 DNA: TGTGCCAGCAGTTTTGACACTTATGGCTACACCTTC.

In this sample, this clone turned up a few times. The J gene is TRBJ1-6, the V gene TRBV30; D is ambiguous. The CDR3 has 15 amino acids. Trimming removed 4 bases from V and 7 bases from J, with 17 bases in between. Germline V CDR1 and CDR2: GTSNPN, SVGIG (reference sequence). The CDR3 protein is CAWTPGKGENSPLHF. The CDR3 DNA reads TGTGCCTGGACCCCGGGAAAGGGAGAGAATTCACCCCTCCACTTT.

V gene TRBV7-9 combines with J gene TRBJ1-1; 7 bases are shared with TRBD1. The CDR3 length is 15 residues. V shed 3 bases and J 5 bases; nucleotides not matched to a gene: 9. The V gene's germline CDR1 is SEHNR and CDR2 FQNEAQ (reference sequence). CDR3 sequence: CASSFQGGAGTEAFF. The CDR3 DNA reads TGTGCCAGCAGCTTCCAAGGGGGCGCGGGGACTGAAGCTTTCTTT.

This rearrangement joins TRBV9 to TRBJ2-7, with 7 bases that match TRBD2. V trimming: 6 bases; J trimming: 2 bases; junction bases outside the gene matches: 14. CDR1 is SGDLS, CDR2 YYNGEE, per germline. The CDR3 sequence is 16 residues long. The CDR3 loop reads CASTRFTGRTPYEQYF. The CDR3 coding sequence is TGTGCCAGCACCCGATTTACCGGGAGGACCCCCTACGAGCAGTACTTC.

The J gene is TRBJ2-1, the V gene TRBV5-3; 8 bases line up with TRBD2. TRBV5-3 is known as an ORF, though its function is uncertain. The CDR3 extends over 20 amino acids. The ends lost 4 bases at V and 8 bases at J; junction bases unmatched: 26. CDR3 DNA: TGTGCCAGAAGCCCACTTCGTAAAGCGGGAGATTTCGGTCTAGGCGATGAGCAGTTCTTC. The encoded protein is CARSPLRKAGDFGLGDEQFF.

This clone was counted only a few times. The J gene is TRBJ2-7, the V gene TRBV3-1 (or the pseudogene TRBV3-2), with TRBD2 matching over 14 bases. V gave up 4 bases and J gave up 3 bases; unmatched junction bases: 8. Germline V gene lookup returns CDR1 LGHDT and CDR2 YNNKEL (reference sequence). This CDR3 is built from 17 residues. The CDR3 loop reads CASSLGLAGGINYEQYF. The CDR3, as DNA: TGTGCCAGCAGCCTTGGACTAGCGGGAGGAATAAACTACGAGCAGTACTTC.

This chain links TRBV2 with TRBJ2-1; D is unresolved. The CDR3 runs to 12 residues. The V end lost 7 bases, the J end lost 7 bases, and 11 bases lay between the germline ends. Looked up from germline, CDR1 is SNHLY and CDR2 is FYNNEI. CDR3 nucleotides: TGTGCCAGCAACGGGTATGGGAATGAGCAGTTCTTC. Its translation is CASNGYGNEQFF.

The chain uses TRBV2 and TRBJ1-1, with 10 bases lining up with TRBD1. The CDR3 runs to 14 residues. V was pared by 6 bases and J by 1 base, with 2 bases of the junction left unmatched. Germline loops: CDR1 SNHLY, CDR2 FYNNEI. The CDR3 region is CASRDRGKNTEAFF. The CDR3 nucleotides read TGTGCCAGCAGGGACAGGGGGAAGAACACTGAAGCTTTCTTT.

This chain uses TRBV30 with TRBJ1-2; 7 positions match TRBD1. This CDR3 is 13 amino acids long. The trim removed 1 base at V and 8 bases at J, leaving 7 bases unmatched. Germline CDR1 and CDR2: GTSNPN and SVGIG (reference sequence). CDR3 amino acids: CAWSDGTEYGYTF. The CDR3 region has the DNA TGTGCCTGGAGTGACGGGACAGAATACGGCTACACCTTC.

The chain employs TRBV5-1 and TRBJ2-3; D not certain. The CDR3 covers 14 residues. CDR1 SGHRS and CDR2 YFSETQ come from the germline V gene. Deletions cut 0 bases from V and 4 bases from J, with 9 bases between. The CDR3 coding sequence is TGCGCCAGCAGCTTGGGGGCCACCGCAGATACGCAGTATTTT. Its translation: CASSLGATADTQYF.

The V and J genes are TRBV28 and TRBJ2-7; D unresolved. This CDR3 spans 13 amino acids. CDR1 is MDHEN and CDR2 is SYDVKM in the germline V gene. Trimming took off 3 bases at V and 5 bases at J, with 11 bases between the two ends. The CDR3 region has the DNA TGTGCCAGCAGTTTTAAAGTAGTCCACGAGCAGTACTTC. Its translation: CASSFKVVHEQYF.

The chain links TRBV2 to TRBJ2-3; the match to TRBD1 covers 7 bases. The CDR3 extends over 16 amino acids. V dropped 5 bases and J dropped 0; count of bases not matched to a gene: 8. Germline CDR1 reads SNHLY; CDR2 reads FYNNEI. In DNA, the CDR3 is TGTGCCAGCAGTCCACAGGGGACCGCCAGCACAGATACGCAGTATTTT. Its translation is CASSPQGTASTDTQYF.

This chain links TRBV5-4 with TRBJ1-5, with D tentatively TRBD1 (6 bases). The CDR3 length is 13 residues. Between the trimmed V and J ends, which lost 2 bases and 7 bases, there was a span of 10 bases. Germline V gene lookup returns CDR1 SGHNT and CDR2 YYREEE (reference sequence). This chain's CDR3 is CASSLNRVQPQHF. The CDR3 DNA reads TGTGCCAGCAGCTTAAACAGGGTGCAGCCCCAGCATTTT.

The chain employs TRBV9 and TRBJ1-1; D remains ambiguous. V was pared by 0 bases and J by 3 bases, with 9 bases between. The CDR3 has 14 residues. In germline, CDR1 is SGDLS, CDR2 YYNGEE. The CDR3 loop is CASSVGSYDTEAFF. The CDR3 DNA is TGTGCCAGCAGCGTAGGTTCCTACGACACTGAAGCTTTCTTT.

This clone was seen once. The rearrangement links TRBV6-6 to TRBJ2-5; a weak D match, TRBD1 (6 bases). Per the germline V gene, CDR1 is MNHNY and CDR2 is SVGAGI (reference sequence). CDR3 length: 14 residues. V lost 6 bases and J lost 2, with 13 bases in between. CDR3: CASRGTGRQETQYF. For the CDR3, the DNA is TGTGCCAGCAGGGGAACAGGGAGACAAGAGACCCAGTACTTC.

This chain connects TRBV24-1 to TRBJ2-3; 10 bases fit TRBD2. V dropped 3 bases and J dropped 6; count of bases not matched to a gene: 8. Germline CDR1 and CDR2: KGHDR and SFDVKD. CDR3 length: 16 residues. The CDR3 bases are TGTGCCACCAGTGATCCCCATAGCGGGGGGTCGGATACGCAGTATTTT. It translates to CATSDPHSGGSDTQYF.

The J gene is TRBJ1-5, the V gene TRBV6-1; D is perhaps TRBD1 (5 bases). The CDR3 is 16 residues long. Between the trimmed V and J ends, which lost 4 bases and 1 base, there was a span of 14 bases. CDR1 is MNHNS, CDR2 SASEGT, per germline. For the CDR3, the DNA is TGTGCCAGCAGTGCAGTCTCAGGGCTGAGCAATCAGCCCCAGCATTTT. It specifies CASSAVSGLSNQPQHF.

The chain couples TRBV5-1 to TRBJ2-1; 11 nucleotides align to TRBD1. Trimming removed 0 bases from V and 4 bases from J; junction bases left unmatched: 18. CDR1 is SGHRS, CDR2 YFSETQ, per germline. CDR3 length: 21 residues. CDR3 region: CASSLGRYGQGARADYNEQFF. CDR3 DNA: TGCGCCAGCAGCTTGGGACGCTACGGACAGGGGGCGAGAGCGGATTACAATGAGCAGTTCTTC.

This clone appeared a single time. The chain employs TRBV19 and TRBJ2-7, with D perhaps matching TRBD1 (6 bases). Trimming pared 4 bases from V and 2 bases from J, leaving 9 bases between. Germline values: CDR1 LNHDA, CDR2 SQIVND (reference sequence). The CDR3 runs 13 residues. DNA of the CDR3: TGTGCCAGTAGTACCAGACAGGCCTACGAGCAGTACTTC. Translated: CASSTRQAYEQYF.